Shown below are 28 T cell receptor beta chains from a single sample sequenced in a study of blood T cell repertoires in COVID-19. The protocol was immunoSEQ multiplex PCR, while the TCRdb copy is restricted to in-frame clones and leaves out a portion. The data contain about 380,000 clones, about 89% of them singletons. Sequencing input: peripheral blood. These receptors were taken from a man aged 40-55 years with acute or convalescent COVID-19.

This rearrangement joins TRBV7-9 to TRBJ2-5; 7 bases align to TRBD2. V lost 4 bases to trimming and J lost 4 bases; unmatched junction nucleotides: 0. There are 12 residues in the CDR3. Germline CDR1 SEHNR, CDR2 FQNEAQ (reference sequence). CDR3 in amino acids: CASSWGGETQYF. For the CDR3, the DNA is TGTGCCAGCAGCTGGGGGGGAGAGACCCAGTACTTC. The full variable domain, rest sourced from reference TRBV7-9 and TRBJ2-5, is DTGVSQNPRHKITKRGQNVTFRCDPISEHNRLYWYRQTLGQGPEFLTYFQNEAQLEKSRLLSDRFSAERPKGSFSTLEIQRTEQGDSAMYLCASSWGGETQYFGPGTRLLVL.

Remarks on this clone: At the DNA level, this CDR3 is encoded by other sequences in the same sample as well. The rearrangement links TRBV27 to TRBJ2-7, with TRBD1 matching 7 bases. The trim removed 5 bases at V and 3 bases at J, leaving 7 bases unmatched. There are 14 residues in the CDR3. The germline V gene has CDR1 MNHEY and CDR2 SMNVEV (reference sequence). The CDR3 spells CASSPRTGGYEQYF. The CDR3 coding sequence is TGTGCCAGCAGTCCCAGGACAGGAGGCTACGAGCAGTACTTC.

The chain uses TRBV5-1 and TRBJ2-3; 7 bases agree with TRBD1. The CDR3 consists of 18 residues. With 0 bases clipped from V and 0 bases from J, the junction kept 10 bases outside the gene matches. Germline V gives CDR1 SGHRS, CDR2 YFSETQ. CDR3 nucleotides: TGCGCCAGCAGCTTGGAGGGACAGCCCTACACTAGCACAGATACGCAGTATTTT. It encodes CASSLEGQPYTSTDTQYF.

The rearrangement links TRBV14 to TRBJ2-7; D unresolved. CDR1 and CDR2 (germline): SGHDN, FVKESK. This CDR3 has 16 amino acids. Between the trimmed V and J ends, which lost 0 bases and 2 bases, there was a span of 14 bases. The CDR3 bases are TGTGCCAGCAGCCAAGATAGATACAGTCTTGCCTACGAGCAGTACTTC. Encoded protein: CASSQDRYSLAYEQYF.

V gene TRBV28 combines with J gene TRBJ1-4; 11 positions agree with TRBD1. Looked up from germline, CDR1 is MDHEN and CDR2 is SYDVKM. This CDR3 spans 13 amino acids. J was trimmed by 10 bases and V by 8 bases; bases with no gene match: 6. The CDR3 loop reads CASLGQGVGKLFF. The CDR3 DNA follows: TGTGCCAGCTTGGGACAGGGGGTGGGAAAACTGTTTTTT.

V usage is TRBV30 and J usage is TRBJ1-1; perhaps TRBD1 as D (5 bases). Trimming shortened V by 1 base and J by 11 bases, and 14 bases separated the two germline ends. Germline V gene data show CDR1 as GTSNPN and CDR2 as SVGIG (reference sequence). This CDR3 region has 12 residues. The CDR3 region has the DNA TGTGCCTGGAGTGGGGAAGGGGCACGGGCTTTCTTT. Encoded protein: CAWSGEGARAFF. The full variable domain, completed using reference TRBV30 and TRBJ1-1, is SQTIHQWPATLVQPVGSPLSLECTVEGTSNPNLYWYRQAAGRGLQLLFYSVGIGQISSEVPQNLSASRPQDRQFILSSKKLLLSDSGFYLCAWSGEGARAFFGQGTRLTVV.

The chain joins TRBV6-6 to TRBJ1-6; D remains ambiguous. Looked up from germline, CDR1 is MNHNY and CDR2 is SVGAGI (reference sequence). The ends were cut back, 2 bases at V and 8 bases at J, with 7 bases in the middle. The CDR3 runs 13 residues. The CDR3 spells CASSYVADSPLHF. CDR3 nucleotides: TGTGCCAGCAGTTACGTAGCGGATTCACCCCTCCACTTT.

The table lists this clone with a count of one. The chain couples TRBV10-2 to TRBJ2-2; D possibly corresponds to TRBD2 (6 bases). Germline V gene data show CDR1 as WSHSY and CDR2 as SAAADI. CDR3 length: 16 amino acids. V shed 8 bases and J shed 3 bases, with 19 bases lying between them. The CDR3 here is CASGGTLVGDTGELFF. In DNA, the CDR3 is TGCGCCAGCGGAGGGACCCTAGTTGGGGACACCGGGGAGCTGTTTTTT.

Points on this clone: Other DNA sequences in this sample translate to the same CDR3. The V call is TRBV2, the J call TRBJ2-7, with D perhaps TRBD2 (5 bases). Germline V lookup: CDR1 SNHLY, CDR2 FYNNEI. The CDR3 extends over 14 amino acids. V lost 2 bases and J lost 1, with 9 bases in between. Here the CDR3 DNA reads TGTGCCAGCAGTGAACCCGGGATATCCTACGAGCAGTACTTC. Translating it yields CASSEPGISYEQYF.

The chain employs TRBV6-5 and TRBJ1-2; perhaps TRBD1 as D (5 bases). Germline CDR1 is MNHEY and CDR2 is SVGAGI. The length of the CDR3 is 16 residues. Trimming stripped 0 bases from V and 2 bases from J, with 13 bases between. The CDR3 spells CASSYSGGRANYGYTF. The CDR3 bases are TGTGCCAGCAGTTACTCGGGGGGAAGAGCCAACTATGGCTACACCTTC.

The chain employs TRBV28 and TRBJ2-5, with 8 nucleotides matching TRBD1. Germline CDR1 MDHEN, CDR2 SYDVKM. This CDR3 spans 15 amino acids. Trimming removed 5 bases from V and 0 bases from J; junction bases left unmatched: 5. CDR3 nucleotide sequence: TGTGCCAGCAGTCCCGGGACAGGACACCAAGAGACCCAGTACTTC. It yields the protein CASSPGTGHQETQYF. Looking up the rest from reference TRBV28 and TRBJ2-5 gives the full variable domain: DVKVTQSSRYLVKRTGEKVFLECVQDMDHENMFWYRQDPGLGLRLIYFSYDVKMKEKGDIPEGYSVSREKKERFSLILESASTNQTSMYLCASSPGTGHQETQYFGPGTRLLVL.

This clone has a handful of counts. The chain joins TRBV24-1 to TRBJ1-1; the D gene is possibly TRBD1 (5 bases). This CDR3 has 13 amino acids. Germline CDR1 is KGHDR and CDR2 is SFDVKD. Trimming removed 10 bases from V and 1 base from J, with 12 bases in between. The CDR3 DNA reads TGTGCCACGGCCGGGGGATCGAACACTGAAGCTTTCTTT. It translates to CATAGGSNTEAFF.

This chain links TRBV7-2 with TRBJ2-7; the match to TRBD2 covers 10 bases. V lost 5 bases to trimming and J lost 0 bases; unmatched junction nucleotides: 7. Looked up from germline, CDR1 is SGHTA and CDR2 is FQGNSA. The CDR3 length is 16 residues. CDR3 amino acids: CASSPQRTSGSYEQYF. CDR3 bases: TGTGCCAGCAGCCCCCAACGGACTAGCGGCTCCTACGAGCAGTACTTC.

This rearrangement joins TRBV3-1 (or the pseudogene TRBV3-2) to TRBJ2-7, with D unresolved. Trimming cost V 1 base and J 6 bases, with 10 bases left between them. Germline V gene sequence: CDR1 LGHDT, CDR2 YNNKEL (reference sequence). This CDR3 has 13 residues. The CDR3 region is CASSQVPRSEQYF. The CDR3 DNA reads TGTGCCAGCAGCCAAGTTCCCAGGTCCGAGCAGTACTTC.

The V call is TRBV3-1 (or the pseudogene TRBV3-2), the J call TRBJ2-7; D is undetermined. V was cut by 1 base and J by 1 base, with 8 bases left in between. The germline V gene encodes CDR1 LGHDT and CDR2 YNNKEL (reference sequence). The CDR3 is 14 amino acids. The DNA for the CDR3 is TGTGCCAGCAGCCAAGCACAGCTATCCTACGAGCAGTACTTC. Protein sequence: CASSQAQLSYEQYF.

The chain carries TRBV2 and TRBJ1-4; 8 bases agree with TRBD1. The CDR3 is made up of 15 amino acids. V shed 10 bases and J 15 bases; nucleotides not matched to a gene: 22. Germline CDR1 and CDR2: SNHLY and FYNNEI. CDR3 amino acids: CATLRVGAQGESMFF. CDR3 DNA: TGTGCCACCCTTAGGGTCGGGGCACAGGGGGAATCAATGTTTTTT.

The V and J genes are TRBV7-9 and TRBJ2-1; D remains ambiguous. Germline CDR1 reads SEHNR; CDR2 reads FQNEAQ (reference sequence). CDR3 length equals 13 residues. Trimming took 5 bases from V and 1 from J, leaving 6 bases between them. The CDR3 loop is CASSPQSYNEQFF. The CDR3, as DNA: TGTGCCAGCAGCCCACAATCCTACAATGAGCAGTTCTTC.

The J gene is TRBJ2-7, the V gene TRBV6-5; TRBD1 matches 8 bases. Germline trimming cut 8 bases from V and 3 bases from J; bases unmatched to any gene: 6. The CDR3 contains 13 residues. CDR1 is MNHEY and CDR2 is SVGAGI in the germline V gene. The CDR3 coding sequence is TGTGCCAGCCGCAGGACAGGGCTCTACGAGCAGTACTTC. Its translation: CASRRTGLYEQYF.

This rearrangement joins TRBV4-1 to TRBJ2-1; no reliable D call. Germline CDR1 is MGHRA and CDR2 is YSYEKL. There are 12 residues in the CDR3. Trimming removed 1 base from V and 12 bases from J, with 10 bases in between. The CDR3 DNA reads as TGCGCCAGCAGCCAAGTTTCTAGTTTGCAGTTCTTC. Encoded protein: CASSQVSSLQFF.

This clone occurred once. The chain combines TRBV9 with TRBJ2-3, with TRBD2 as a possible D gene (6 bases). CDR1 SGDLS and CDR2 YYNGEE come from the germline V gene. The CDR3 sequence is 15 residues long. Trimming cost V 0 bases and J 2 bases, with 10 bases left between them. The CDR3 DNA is TGTGCCAGCAGCGTAGGCGGGGCTGCCACAGATACGCAGTATTTT. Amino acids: CASSVGGAATDTQYF.

As DNA, the CDR3 is TGTGCCAGCAGCTTGGGACAGAGAACTGAAGCTTTCTTT. Translating it yields CASSLGQRTEAFF. J is TRBJ1-1 and V is TRBV5-4; TRBD1 is a possible D gene (5 bases). The V gene's germline CDR1 is SGHNT and CDR2 YYREEE (reference sequence). Trimming removed 0 bases at V and 5 bases at J, with 8 bases between. The CDR3 length is 13 residues. Supplemented by reference TRBV5-4 and TRBJ1-1, the full variable domain reads ETGVTQSPTHLIKTRGQQVTLRCSSQSGHNTVSWYQQALGQGPQFIFQYYREEENGRGNFPPRFSGLQFPNYSSELNVNALELDDSALYLCASSLGQRTEAFFGQGTRLTVV.

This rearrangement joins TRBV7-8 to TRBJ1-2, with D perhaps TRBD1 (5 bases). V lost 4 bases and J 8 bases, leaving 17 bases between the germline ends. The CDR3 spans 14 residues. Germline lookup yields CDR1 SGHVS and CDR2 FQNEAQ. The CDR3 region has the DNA TGTGCCAGCAGCTCCCGCCGGGGGGAACGCGGCTACACCTTC. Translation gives CASSSRRGERGYTF.

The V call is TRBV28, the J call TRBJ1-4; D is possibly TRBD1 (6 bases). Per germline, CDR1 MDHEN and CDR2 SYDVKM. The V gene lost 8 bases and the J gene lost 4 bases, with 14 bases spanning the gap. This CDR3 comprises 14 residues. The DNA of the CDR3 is TGTGCCAGCCGATGGGGGCTACGTAATGAAAAACTGTTTTTT. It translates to CASRWGLRNEKLFF.

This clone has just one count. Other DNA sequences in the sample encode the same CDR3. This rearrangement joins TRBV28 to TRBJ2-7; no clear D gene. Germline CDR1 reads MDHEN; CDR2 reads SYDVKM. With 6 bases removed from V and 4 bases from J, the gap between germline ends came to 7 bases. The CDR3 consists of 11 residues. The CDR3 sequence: CASSRSYEQYF. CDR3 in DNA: TGTGCCAGCAGCCGGTCGTACGAGCAGTACTTC.

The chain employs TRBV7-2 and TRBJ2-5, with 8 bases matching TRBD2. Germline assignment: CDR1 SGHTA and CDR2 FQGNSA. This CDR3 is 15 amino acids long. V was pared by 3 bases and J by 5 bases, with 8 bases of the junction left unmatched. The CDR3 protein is CASSLRRGVRETQYF. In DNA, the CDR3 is TGTGCCAGCAGCTTGCGGCGGGGGGTGAGGGAGACCCAGTACTTC.

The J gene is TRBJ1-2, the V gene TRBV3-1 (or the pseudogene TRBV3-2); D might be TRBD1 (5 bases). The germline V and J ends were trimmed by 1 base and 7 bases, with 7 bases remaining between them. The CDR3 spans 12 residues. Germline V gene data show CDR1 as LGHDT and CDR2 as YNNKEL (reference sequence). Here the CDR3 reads CASSQAGVGYTF. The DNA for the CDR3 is TGTGCCAGCAGCCAAGCGGGGGTTGGCTACACCTTC.

The CDR3 loop is CATSRDPGYTGELFF. The CDR3 bases are TGTGCCACCAGCAGAGATCCGGGTTATACCGGGGAGCTGTTTTTT. The V and J genes are TRBV15 and TRBJ2-2, with unresolved D. CDR3 length: 15 residues. Looked up from germline, CDR1 is LNHNV and CDR2 is YYDKDF (reference sequence). The V end was cut by 0 bases, the J end by 5 bases, with 10 bases between.

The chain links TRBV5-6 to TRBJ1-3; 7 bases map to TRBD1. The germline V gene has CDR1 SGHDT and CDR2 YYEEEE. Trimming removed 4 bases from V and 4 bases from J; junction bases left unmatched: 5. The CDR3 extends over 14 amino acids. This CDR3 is CASSNRGRGNTIYF. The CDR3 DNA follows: TGTGCCAGCAGCAACAGGGGACGAGGAAACACCATATATTTT.